This T cell receptor beta chain was profiled in a study of blood T cell repertoires in COVID-19. Whole-study context: From the United States, Italy and Spain came samples of acute and convalescent COVID-19. T cells, B-cell-depleted T cells, or PBMCs supplied cDNA or gDNA.

This clone was detected only a few times. This CDR3 has 13 residues. Trimming shortened V by 3 bases and J by 10 bases, and 15 bases separated the two germline ends. As processed by the authors: Amplification of reference gene primers provided the estimated nucleated cell counts. The repertoire was sequenced with immunoSEQ multiplex PCR; TCRdb's copy has only in-frame clones and lacks some. For V, J and clone size, that table is used; D and trimming come from the DNA. The data show over 100,000 clones, with 84% seen just once and roughly 8.2% held by the top ten. V is TRBV12-3 or TRBV12-4 and J is TRBJ1-1; D unresolved. The receptor comes from a woman of 80 years or more with active or convalescent COVID-19. Sequenced input: peripheral blood. The DNA for the CDR3 is TGTGCCAGCAGTTTCGCGGGGAAAAGGGTAGCTTTCTTT. This encodes CASSFAGKRVAFF.